The 5 T cell receptor beta chains below all came from one sample that was sequenced in a study of blood T cell repertoires in COVID-19. TCRdb's table, derived via immunoSEQ multiplex PCR, lists solely in-frame clones and lacks some. The sample has roughly 250,000 clones, roughly 91% seen once. Sequences were obtained from peripheral blood. These receptors came from a man aged 25 to 45 with acute or convalescent COVID-19.

The chain uses TRBV7-3 and TRBJ2-2, with 9 bases fitting TRBD2. Trimming removed 0 bases from V and 7 bases from J; junction bases left unmatched: 9. The germline gives CDR1 SGHTA, CDR2 FQGTGA. The CDR3 has 17 amino acids. CDR3 nucleotide sequence: TGTGCCAGCAGCTTAACCCCTTTAGCGGGAGCCTACGGGGAGCTGTTTTTT. Its translation: CASSLTPLAGAYGELFF.

The chain links TRBV4-1 to TRBJ2-1; the match to TRBD2 covers 8 bases. The length of the CDR3 is 15 residues. The germline V gene has CDR1 MGHRA and CDR2 YSYEKL. Trimming took 4 bases from V and 6 from J; bases not matched to a gene: 8. CDR3 sequence reads: CASSLREGFSNEQFF. The CDR3 nucleotides read TGCGCCAGCAGCCTCCGGGAGGGTTTTAGCAATGAGCAGTTCTTC.

The chain is built from TRBV11-2 and TRBJ1-5; the D gene is possibly TRBD1 (5 bases). CDR3 length equals 15 residues. V dropped 0 bases and J dropped 4 bases, with 10 bases sitting between them. The germline CDR1 and CDR2 sequences are SGHAT and FQNNGV. CDR3 amino acids: CASSLDLGGNQPQHF. The CDR3 DNA is TGTGCCAGCAGCTTAGATTTGGGGGGAAATCAGCCCCAGCATTTT. The entire variable domain, with the rest obtained from reference TRBV11-2 and TRBJ1-5, is as follows: EAGVAQSPRYKIIEKRQSVAFWCNPISGHATLYWYQQILGQGPKLLIQFQNNGVVDDSQLPKDRFSAERLKGVDSTLKIQPAKLEDSAVYLCASSLDLGGNQPQHFGDGTRLSIL.

The chain is built from TRBV3-1 (or the pseudogene TRBV3-2) and TRBJ2-1; perhaps TRBD1 as D (6 bases). The V and J ends lost 7 bases and 3 bases respectively, with 10 bases between them. Germline CDR1 LGHDT, CDR2 YNNKEL (reference sequence). This CDR3 has 13 amino acids. The CDR3 protein is CASTLQGYNEQFF. The CDR3 DNA follows: TGTGCCAGCACCCTACAGGGCTACAATGAGCAGTTCTTC.

This clone was observed a single time. This chain links TRBV28 with TRBJ1-5; D is ambiguous. Trimming took off 2 bases at V and 5 bases at J, with 10 bases between the two ends. This CDR3 has 14 amino acids. Germline CDR1 and CDR2: MDHEN and SYDVKM. The CDR3 region is CASSLEGYDQPQHF. The CDR3 nucleotides are TGTGCCAGCAGTTTAGAGGGATACGATCAGCCCCAGCATTTT.